These 19 T cell receptor beta chains were all obtained from the same sample, sequenced in a study of early T cells in non-severe SARS-CoV-2 infection (dated by TCRdb to the early 2020s). Library preparation used 5' RACE. TCRdb lists the instrument as NextSeq 500. In-frame beta chains were kept once TCRdb had trimmed the public reads at Q25 with fastp and called clones with MiXCR. Duplicate CDR3 protein sequences are folded into a single record with the most common DNA and genes. A total of about 64,000 distinct CDR3 sequences appear in this sample, 10% to 15% of them only once. Under 1.5% of the sample comes from the top ten. Sequenced here: whole blood, sampled at baseline. The receptors derive from an adult who was a healthcare worker with PCR-confirmed SARS-CoV-2 infection or an uninfected control (not recorded which).

This clonotype is termed medium-sized (0.01 to 0.1%). This chain joins TRBV11-2 and TRBJ2-1, with D hard to call. Per germline, CDR1 SGHAT and CDR2 FQNNGV. The CDR3 is made up of 12 amino acids. V gave up 5 bases and J gave up 6 bases, with 8 bases separating them. The CDR3 region is CASSLTRNEQFF. In DNA, the CDR3 is TGTGCCAGCAGCCTAACCCGCAATGAGCAGTTCTTC.

The J gene is TRBJ1-1, the V gene TRBV7-8; D gene uncertain. This CDR3 is 13 amino acids long. V shed 2 bases and J shed 1 base, with 5 bases lying between them. Germline CDR1 is SGHVS and CDR2 is FQNEAQ. As DNA, the CDR3 is TGTGCCAGCAGCTTAAAAGAGAACACTGAAGCTTTCTTT. Encoded protein: CASSLKENTEAFF.

This clonotype has a count of ten or more. The rearrangement uses TRBV21-1 and TRBJ2-7. TRBV21-1 is marked as a pseudogene. There are 16 residues in the CDR3. This chain's CDR3 is CASSKSWPGISYEQYF. CDR3 bases: TGTGCCAGCAGCAAATCTTGGCCAGGGATCTCCTACGAGCAGTACTTC.

Only a few counts were recorded for this clonotype. V usage is TRBV29-1 and J usage is TRBJ2-1; 9 bases map to TRBD1. The J segment lost 4 bases and the V segment lost 6 bases, leaving 13 bases of the junction unmatched. The CDR3 is 16 residues long. Germline V gene sequence: CDR1 SQVTM, CDR2 ANQGSEA. This chain's CDR3 is CSVLTGGRGKYNEQFF. The CDR3, as DNA: TGCAGCGTCCTTACAGGGGGCAGGGGGAAGTACAATGAGCAGTTCTTC.

This clonotype showed up just a few times. V usage is TRBV7-2 and J usage is TRBJ2-5; TRBD1 is a possible D gene (5 bases). Looked up from germline, CDR1 is SGHTA and CDR2 is FQGNSA. The CDR3 totals 16 residues. The V end was cut by 1 base, the J end by 2 bases, with 14 bases between. The CDR3 here is CASSLVGATTQETQYF. For the CDR3, the DNA is TGTGCCAGCAGCTTAGTAGGGGCAACGACTCAAGAGACCCAGTACTTC.

This clonotype was observed many times. The CDR3 nucleotides read TGTGCCAGCAGTTTAGGGGTACGGACCGGGGAGCTGTTTTTT. Protein product: CASSLGVRTGELFF. This sequence joins TRBV12-3 or TRBV12-4 and TRBJ2-2; no clear D. The germline V and J ends were trimmed by 1 base and 5 bases, with 8 bases remaining between them. The CDR3 has 14 amino acids.

V usage is TRBV6-5 and J usage is TRBJ2-1; 10 bases align to TRBD2. V was pared by 4 bases and J by 3 bases, with 15 bases of the junction left unmatched. The CDR3 length is 19 residues. CDR1 is MNHEY, CDR2 SVGAGI, per germline. CDR3 loop: CASSFHSRTSGDFYNEQFF. CDR3 nucleotides: TGTGCCAGCAGTTTTCATAGCCGGACTAGCGGAGATTTCTACAATGAGCAGTTCTTC.

This clonotype has at least ten counts. The chain recombines TRBV28 with TRBJ1-2; D call uncertain. The length of the CDR3 is 16 residues. V lost 4 bases, J lost 4 bases, and 19 bases lay in between. The V gene's germline CDR1 is MDHEN and CDR2 SYDVKM. CDR3 DNA: TGTGCCAGCAGTTCCTTTGCGGGGAAGGGAGGCTATGGCTACACCTTC. Translated: CASSSFAGKGGYGYTF.

Only a few counts were recorded for this clonotype. J is TRBJ2-7 and V is TRBV29-1; possible D gene TRBD1, 5 bases. Trimming took 6 bases from V and 6 from J, leaving 9 bases between them. The CDR3 is 10 amino acids. CDR1 is SQVTM and CDR2 is ANQGSEA in the germline V gene. CDR3 nucleotides: TGCAGCGTAAGGGGATCCGAGCAGTACTTC. This translates into CSVRGSEQYF.

The rearrangement links TRBV12-3 or TRBV12-4 to TRBJ2-1, with TRBD2 matching 7 bases. The trim removed 6 bases at V and 4 bases at J, leaving 15 bases unmatched. The CDR3 has 17 residues. Here the CDR3 reads CASSPWFGAGNYNEQFF. The CDR3 DNA reads TGTGCCAGCAGCCCGTGGTTTGGAGCGGGGAATTACAATGAGCAGTTCTTC.

This clonotype was seen a handful of times. V is TRBV4-3 and J is TRBJ2-3; D is unresolved. The length of the CDR3 is 14 residues. Germline CDR1 reads LGHNA; CDR2 reads YSLEER. V lost 0 bases and J lost 1, with 5 bases in between. DNA for the CDR3: TGCGCCAGCAGCCAAGACTTGCGCACAGATACGCAGTATTTT. Its protein product is CASSQDLRTDTQYF.

This clonotype was detected ten times or more. J is TRBJ2-5 and V is TRBV6-2 or TRBV6-3; TRBD1 is a possible D gene (5 bases). This CDR3 is 14 amino acids long. Germline V gene lookup returns CDR1 MNHEY and CDR2 SVGEGT. V was shortened by 0 bases and J by 1 base, with 6 bases between the two germline ends. The CDR3 region has the DNA TGTGCCAGCAGTTACTCAGGGGCCCAAGAGACCCAGTACTTC. This codes for CASSYSGAQETQYF.

This chain uses TRBV29-1 with TRBJ2-6, with 7 bases fitting TRBD1. This CDR3 is 13 amino acids long. Germline values: CDR1 SQVTM, CDR2 ANQGSEA. CDR3 region: CSAQGAGANVLTF. The CDR3 DNA sequence: TGCAGTGCTCAGGGGGCTGGGGCCAACGTCCTGACTTTC.

This clonotype has a handful of counts. J is TRBJ1-1 and V is TRBV6-5; D possibly corresponds to TRBD1 (6 bases). The CDR3 is made up of 13 amino acids. CDR1 and CDR2 (germline): MNHEY, SVGAGI. Between the trimmed V and J ends, which lost 1 base and 5 bases, there was a span of 8 bases. The CDR3 spells CASSYLRGTEAFF. The CDR3 bases are TGTGCCAGCAGTTACTTGAGGGGGACTGAAGCTTTCTTT.

The chain carries TRBV7-9 and TRBJ1-4; D may be TRBD1 (5 bases). Per the germline V gene, CDR1 is SEHNR and CDR2 is FQNEAQ (reference sequence). The V and J ends lost 5 bases and 11 bases respectively, with 15 bases between them. There are 13 residues in the CDR3. This CDR3 reads CASSRDPTGKLFF. CDR3 sequence (DNA): TGTGCCAGCAGCAGGGACCCGACTGGCAAACTGTTTTTT.

This clonotype was counted a few times. The chain links TRBV6-6 to TRBJ2-7; possible D gene TRBD2, 5 bases. V lost 7 bases and J 0 bases, leaving 16 bases between the germline ends. This CDR3 is 15 amino acids long. Germline V gene sequence: CDR1 MNHNY, CDR2 SVGAGI (reference sequence). This CDR3 reads CASIDAGKSSYEQYF. CDR3 in DNA: TGTGCCAGCATCGATGCCGGGAAGAGCTCCTACGAGCAGTACTTC.

This clonotype was seen a few times. The chain carries TRBV6-2 or TRBV6-3 and TRBJ2-3; TRBD2 matches 9 bases. The germline CDR1 and CDR2 sequences are MNHEY and SVGEGT. V gave up 0 bases and J gave up 2 bases; unmatched junction bases: 3. This CDR3 is 16 amino acids long. This CDR3 reads CASSYSKRGATDTQYF. DNA for the CDR3: TGTGCCAGCAGTTACTCGAAGCGGGGGGCCACAGATACGCAGTATTTT.

This clonotype turned up a few times. V usage is TRBV12-3 or TRBV12-4 and J usage is TRBJ2-5; D may be TRBD1 or TRBD2 (6 bases each). The CDR3 is 16 residues long. V was cut by 5 bases and J by 2 bases, with 18 bases left in between. This chain's CDR3 is CASSPRGRTLQETQYF. The CDR3 DNA reads as TGTGCCAGCAGTCCGAGGGGGAGGACCTTACAAGAGACCCAGTACTTC.

This clonotype was detected many times. This chain uses TRBV6-2 or TRBV6-3 with TRBJ1-4, with no clear D. The CDR3 loop spans 13 amino acids. V lost 0 bases and J 5 bases, leaving 4 bases between the germline ends. Germline assignment: CDR1 MNHEY and CDR2 SVGEGT. The CDR3 here is CASSYSENEKLFF. The CDR3 DNA is TGTGCCAGCAGTTACTCCGAGAATGAAAAACTGTTTTTT.